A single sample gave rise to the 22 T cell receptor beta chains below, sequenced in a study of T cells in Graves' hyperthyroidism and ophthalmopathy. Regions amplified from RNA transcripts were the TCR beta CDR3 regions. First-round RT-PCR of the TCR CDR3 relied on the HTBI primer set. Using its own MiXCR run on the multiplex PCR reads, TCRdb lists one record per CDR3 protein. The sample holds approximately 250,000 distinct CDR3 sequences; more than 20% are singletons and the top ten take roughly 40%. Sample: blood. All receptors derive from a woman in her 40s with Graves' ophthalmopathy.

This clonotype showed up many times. CDR3 coding DNA: TGTGCCAGCAGTTACTTCCCGGGACAGTCACCTTACGAGCAGTACTTC. It yields the protein CASSYFPGQSPYEQYF. This chain connects TRBV6-5 to TRBJ2-7; 7 positions agree with TRBD1. V lost 1 base, J lost 4 bases, and 10 bases stayed unmatched. Germline CDR1 and CDR2: MNHEY and SVGAGI. The CDR3 has 16 amino acids.

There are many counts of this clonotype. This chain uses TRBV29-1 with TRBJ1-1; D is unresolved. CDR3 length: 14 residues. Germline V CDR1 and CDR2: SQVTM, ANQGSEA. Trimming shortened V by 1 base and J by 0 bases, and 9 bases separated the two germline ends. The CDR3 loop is CSVEGGSMNTEAFF. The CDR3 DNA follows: TGCAGCGTTGAAGGGGGTAGCATGAACACTGAAGCTTTCTTT.

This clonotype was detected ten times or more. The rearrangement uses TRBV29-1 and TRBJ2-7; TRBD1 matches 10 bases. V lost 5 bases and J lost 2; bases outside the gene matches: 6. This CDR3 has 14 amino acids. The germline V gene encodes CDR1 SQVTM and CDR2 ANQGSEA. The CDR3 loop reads CSVFGTGAPYEQYF. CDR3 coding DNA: TGCAGCGTTTTCGGGACAGGGGCGCCCTACGAGCAGTACTTC.

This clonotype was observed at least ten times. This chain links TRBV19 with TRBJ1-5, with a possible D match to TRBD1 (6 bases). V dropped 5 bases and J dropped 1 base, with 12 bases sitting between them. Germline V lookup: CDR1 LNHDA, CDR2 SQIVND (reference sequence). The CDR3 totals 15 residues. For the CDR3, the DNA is TGTGCCAGTAGTTGGGGGACAACAAGCAATCAGCCCCAGCATTTT. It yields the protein CASSWGTTSNQPQHF.

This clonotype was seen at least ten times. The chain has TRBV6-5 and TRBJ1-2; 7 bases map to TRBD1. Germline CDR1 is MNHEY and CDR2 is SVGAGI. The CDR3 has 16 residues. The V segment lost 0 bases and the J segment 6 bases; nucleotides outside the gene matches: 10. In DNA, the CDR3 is TGTGCCAGCAGTTACTCAGGGGACAGCCGTTCCGATGGCTACACCTTC. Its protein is CASSYSGDSRSDGYTF.

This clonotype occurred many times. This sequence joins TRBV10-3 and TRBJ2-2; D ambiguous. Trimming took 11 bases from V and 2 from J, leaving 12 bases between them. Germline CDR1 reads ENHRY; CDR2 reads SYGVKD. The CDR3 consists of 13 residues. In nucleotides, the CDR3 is TGTGCCGCACGGAAGGCAAACACCGGGGAGCTGTTTTTT. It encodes CAARKANTGELFF.

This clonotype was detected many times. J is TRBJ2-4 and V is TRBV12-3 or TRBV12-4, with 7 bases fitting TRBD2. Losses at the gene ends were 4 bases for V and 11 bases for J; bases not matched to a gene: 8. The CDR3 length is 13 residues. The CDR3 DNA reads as TGTGCCAGCAGTTCGCGACTAGCAACCGTTCAGTACTTC. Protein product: CASSSRLATVQYF.

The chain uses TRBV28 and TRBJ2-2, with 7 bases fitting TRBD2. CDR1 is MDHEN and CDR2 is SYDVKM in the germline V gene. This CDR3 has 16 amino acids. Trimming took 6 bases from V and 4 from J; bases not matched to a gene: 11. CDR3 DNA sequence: TGTGCCAGCAGCTCGGGCGGGAGATTAGGCACCGGGGAGCTGTTTTTT. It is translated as CASSSGGRLGTGELFF. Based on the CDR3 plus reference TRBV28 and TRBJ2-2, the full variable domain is DVKVTQSSRYLVKRTGEKVFLECVQDMDHENMFWYRQDPGLGLRLIYFSYDVKMKEKGDIPEGYSVSREKKERFSLILESASTNQTSMYLCASSSGGRLGTGELFFGEGSRLTVL.

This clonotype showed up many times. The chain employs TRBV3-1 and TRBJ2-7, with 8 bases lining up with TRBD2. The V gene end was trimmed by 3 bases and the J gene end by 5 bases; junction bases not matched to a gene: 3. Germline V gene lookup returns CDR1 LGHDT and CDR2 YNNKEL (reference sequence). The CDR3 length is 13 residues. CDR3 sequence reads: CASSQTSAHEQYF. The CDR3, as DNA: TGTGCCAGCAGCCAGACTAGCGCTCACGAGCAGTACTTC.

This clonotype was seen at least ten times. CDR3 bases: TGTGCCACCAGTGATTCCGGGACTAGCGGGAGGACCTTCGACGAGCAGTACTTC. Residues: CATSDSGTSGRTFDEQYF. The rearrangement uses TRBV24-1 and TRBJ2-7; TRBD2 matches at 15 bases. CDR1 and CDR2 from the germline V gene are KGHDR and SFDVKD. The CDR3 is 18 residues long. With V trimmed by 2 bases and J by 5 bases, 9 bases remained unmatched.

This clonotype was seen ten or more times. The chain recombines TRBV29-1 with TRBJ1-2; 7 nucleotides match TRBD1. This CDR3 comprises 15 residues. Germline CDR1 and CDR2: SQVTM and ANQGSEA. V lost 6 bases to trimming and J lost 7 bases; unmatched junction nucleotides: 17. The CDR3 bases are TGCAGCGTCTCGGGACAGCCCCAAACTGGCGGTGGCTACACCTTC. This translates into CSVSGQPQTGGGYTF.

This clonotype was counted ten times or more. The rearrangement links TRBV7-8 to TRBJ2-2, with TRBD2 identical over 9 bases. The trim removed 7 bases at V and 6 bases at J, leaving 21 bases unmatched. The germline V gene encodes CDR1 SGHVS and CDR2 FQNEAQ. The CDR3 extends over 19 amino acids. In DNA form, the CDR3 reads TGTGCCAGCACCTTTATTTTCCCATTGGCGGGAGGGCCCTCCGGGGAGCTGTTTTTT. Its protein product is CASTFIFPLAGGPSGELFF.

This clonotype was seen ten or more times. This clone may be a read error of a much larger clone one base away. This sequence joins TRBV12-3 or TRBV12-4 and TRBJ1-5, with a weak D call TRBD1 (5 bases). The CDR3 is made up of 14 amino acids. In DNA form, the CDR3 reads TGTGCCAGCAGTTTAGGACAGATCAATCAGCCCCCGCATTTT. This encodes CASSLGQINQPPHF.

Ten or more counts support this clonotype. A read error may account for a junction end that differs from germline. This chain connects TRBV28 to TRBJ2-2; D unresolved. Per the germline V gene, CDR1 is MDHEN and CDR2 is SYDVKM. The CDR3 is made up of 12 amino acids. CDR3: CASSANTGELFF. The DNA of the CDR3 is TGCGCCAGCAGCGCGAACACCGGGGAGCTGTTTTTT.

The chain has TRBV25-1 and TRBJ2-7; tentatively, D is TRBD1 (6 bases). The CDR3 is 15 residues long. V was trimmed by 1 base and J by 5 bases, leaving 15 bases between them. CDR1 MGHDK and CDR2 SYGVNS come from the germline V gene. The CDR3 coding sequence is TGTGCCAGCAGTGAATTAGGCAGGGGACGACACGAGCAGTACTTC. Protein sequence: CASSELGRGRHEQYF.

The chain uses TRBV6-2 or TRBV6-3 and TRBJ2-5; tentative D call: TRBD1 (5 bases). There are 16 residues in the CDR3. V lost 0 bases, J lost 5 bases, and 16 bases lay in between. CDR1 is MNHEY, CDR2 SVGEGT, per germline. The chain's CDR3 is CASSYSSGAVVETQYF. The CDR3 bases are TGTGCCAGCAGTTACTCGAGTGGGGCGGTGGTGGAGACCCAGTACTTC.

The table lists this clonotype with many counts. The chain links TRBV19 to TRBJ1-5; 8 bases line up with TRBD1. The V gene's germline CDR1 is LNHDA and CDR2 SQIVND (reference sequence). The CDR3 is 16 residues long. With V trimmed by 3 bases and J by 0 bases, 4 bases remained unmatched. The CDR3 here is CASSMRGQVSNQPQHF. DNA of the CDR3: TGTGCCAGTAGTATGAGGGGACAGGTTAGCAATCAGCCCCAGCATTTT.

Here the CDR3 DNA reads TGTGCCAGTAGCCAGGGGGGCTGGATGAACACTGAAGCTTTCTTT. Its protein is CASSQGGWMNTEAFF. The V gene is TRBV19, the J gene TRBJ1-1; 7 nucleotides align to TRBD1. There are 15 residues in the CDR3. Germline-derived CDR1 and CDR2 are LNHDA and SQIVND (reference sequence). Trimming took 6 bases from V and 0 from J; bases not matched to a gene: 7.

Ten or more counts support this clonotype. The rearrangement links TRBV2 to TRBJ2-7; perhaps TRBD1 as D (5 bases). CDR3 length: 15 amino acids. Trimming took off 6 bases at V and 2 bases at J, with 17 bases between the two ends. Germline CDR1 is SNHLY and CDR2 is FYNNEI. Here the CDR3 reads CASSYRTHSPYEQYF. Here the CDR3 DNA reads TGTGCCAGCAGCTACAGGACACATTCACCCTACGAGCAGTACTTC.

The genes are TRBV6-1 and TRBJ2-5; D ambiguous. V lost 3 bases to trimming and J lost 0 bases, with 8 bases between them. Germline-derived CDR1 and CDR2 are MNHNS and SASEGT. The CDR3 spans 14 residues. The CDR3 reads CASSESKYQETQYF. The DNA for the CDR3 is TGTGCCAGCAGTGAGAGCAAGTACCAAGAGACCCAGTACTTC.

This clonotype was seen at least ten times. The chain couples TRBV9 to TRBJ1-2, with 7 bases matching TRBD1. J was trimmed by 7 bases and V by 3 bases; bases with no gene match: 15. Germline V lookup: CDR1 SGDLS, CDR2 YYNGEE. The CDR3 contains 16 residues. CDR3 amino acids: CASSASSTGSGSGYTF. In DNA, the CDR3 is TGTGCCAGCAGCGCTTCCTCGACAGGGTCCGGGTCTGGCTACACCTTC.

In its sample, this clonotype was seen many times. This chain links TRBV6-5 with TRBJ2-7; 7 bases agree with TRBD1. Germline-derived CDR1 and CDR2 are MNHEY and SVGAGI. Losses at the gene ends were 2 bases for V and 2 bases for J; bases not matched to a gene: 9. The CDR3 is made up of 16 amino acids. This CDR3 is CASSYDRPGQPYEQYF. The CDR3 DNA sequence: TGTGCCAGCAGTTACGATCGGCCGGGACAGCCCTACGAGCAGTACTTC.